This T cell receptor beta chain was captured in a study of T cells after yellow fever vaccination (dated 2019 in TCRdb). For context, the study as a whole: The SMART-Seq v4 Ultra Low Input RNA kit was used to prepare libraries from fractions with low cell numbers. Bulk TCR alpha and beta repertoires were sequenced longitudinally to track T-cell clones before and after primary and booster YFV17D yellow fever vaccination. The cohort comprised two healthy male donors, one aged 18 to 29 and one aged 30 to 39 years. Blood was collected at multiple timepoints before and after primary and secondary immunization, and bulk PBMC replicates and cell subsets were isolated. The paper as a whole reports these results and caveats: After the booster, most clones that had expanded after primary vaccination were detected again (around 97% of CD4 and 88% of CD8), suggesting broad maintenance of memory. Because the study included only a couple of donors, the extent to which the findings can be generalized is limited. The secondary T-cell response was found to be weaker but faster than the primary response, with a peak reached on day 5 rather than on day 15. A small share of clonotypes occurred in both CD4 and CD8 compartments, likely arising from convergent recombination. Computational filtering was required because FACS-sorted repertoires could contain abundant contaminating clonotypes from the bulk population.

The sample's treatment or condition, from its label and the paper: live attenuated yellow fever vaccine strain. A standard Ficoll-Paque protocol was used to isolate PBMCs from peripheral blood. Dynabeads CD4 and CD8 positive selection kits were used to isolate the CD4 and CD8 T-cell fractions. TriZol was used to extract RNA from bulk PBMCs, from CD4 and CD8 fractions, and from dextramer-positive and dextramer-negative fractions. Synthesis of TCR cDNA relied on 5'RACE template switching, a step that introduced a universal primer site along with unique molecular identifiers. cDNA synthesis was primed from both the TCR alpha and TCR beta constant segments. Libraries were amplified in two PCR steps, with sample barcodes and sequencing adapters added in the second step. Sequencing of libraries was done on Illumina HiSeq 2500 (2x100 bp) or NovaSeq (2x150 bp). As for how the authors treated the data: MIGEC was used to demultiplex reads and collapse the reads into UMI consensus sequences, and MiXCR was used for V(D)J alignment. Clonotypes responding to the vaccine were identified with edgeR on replicate PBMC samples, with the criteria of FDR below 0.01 and a log2 fold change above 5 up to day 15. Bulk clonotypes were assigned CD4 or CD8 identity according to which sequenced CD4 or CD8 repertoire held them at higher abundance. Using fastp trimming at Q25 and MiXCR clonotype assembly, TCRdb reanalyzed the public sequencing data and kept in-frame beta chains. Rows merge per CDR3 protein into single entries with the most common DNA and genes. TCRdb, rather than the study authors, made the V and J calls. This sample holds under 200,000 distinct CDR3 sequences; 5.5% to 7.5% were observed only once. The biggest ten clones account for more than 2% of the sample.

CDR1 and CDR2, per the germline V gene (reference sequence), are SGHNT and YYREEE. Ends trimmed: V by 0 bases, J by 5 bases; bases unmatched to a gene: 4. The CDR3 runs 15 residues from the cysteine to the phenylalanine. Kept here is only the CDR3 DNA, which spans 45 bases and is read in frame from base 1. The table lists this clonotype with a few counts. This receptor's antigen is unknown. The record has no base qualities; no much larger clone is one base away. Recombination joined TRBV5-4 with TRBJ2-5, with TRBD1 identical over 10 junction bases. The sample in question was CD4+ T cells sorted from PBMCs, obtained around 5 days after the first yellow fever vaccination. The clonotype was recovered from a man between 18 and 35 years old who received the YFV17D yellow fever vaccine. The CDR3: CASSLATGGQETQYF. The DNA is as follows: TGTGCCAGCAGCTTGGCGACAGGGGGCCAGGAGACCCAGTACTTC.